The subject of this entry is one TCR beta chain. This entry belongs to a study of blood T cell repertoires in COVID-19. Across the study: T cells, B-cell-depleted T cells, or PBMCs supplied cDNA or gDNA.

The length of the CDR3 is 17 residues. V was trimmed by 6 bases and J by 3 bases, leaving 18 bases between them. The V gene's germline CDR1 is LGHNT and CDR2 FRNRAP. Per the authors' pipeline: Reference gene primers were amplified, and this amplification served to estimate nucleated cell counts. Profiling relied on immunoSEQ multiplex PCR, and the TCRdb table lists in-frame clones only, not all of them. Clonal size and the V and J genes are those of that table, whereas D and trimming came from the DNA. The sample records 150,000 to 200,000 clones, 85% being singletons. This chain connects TRBV12-5 to TRBJ2-6, with a weak D call TRBD1 (6 bases). This TCR derives from a woman of 80 years or more with COVID-19, enrolled during active disease. What was sequenced was peripheral blood. DNA for the CDR3: TGTGCTAGTGGGCCAACTACAGGGTCGGGTGGGGCCAACGTCCTGACTTTC. Translating it yields CASGPTTGSGGANVLTF.